This is a list of T cell receptor beta chains from one sample in a study of T cells in Graves' hyperthyroidism and ophthalmopathy. TCRdb re-called the multiplex PCR reads through MiXCR, storing one row per CDR3 protein. In the table there are 600,000 to 650,000 distinct CDR3 sequences, around 15% of which are singletons. Specimen: blood. The receptors shown here come from a woman aged 30 to 39 with Graves' hyperthyroidism. The CDR3 runs from the conserved cysteine through the conserved F or W. The D gene is left open where the match is weak. Where a row states a size, it is once, few, many or the class of an expanded clone; other rows omit it.

CDR3nt,CDR3aa,abundance,d_gene,v_gene,len,j_gene
TGTGCCAGCAGCCAAGGGTCGGGACTAGCCTACGAGCAGTACTTC,CASSQGSGLAYEQYF,-,TRBD2,TRBV4-2,15,TRBJ2-7
TGTGCCAGCAGGGTAACAGGGACATCCGGCTACACCTTC,CASRVTGTSGYTF,many,-,TRBV27,13,TRBJ1-2
TGCAGCGTCGGGACTAGCGGGACCGCCGAGCAGTACTTC,CSVGTSGTAEQYF,-,TRBD2,TRBV29-1,13,TRBJ2-7
TGTGCCACCAGTGATCCCCGGATAGAAACCCGAGAGACCCAGTACTTC,CATSDPRIETRETQYF,-,-,TRBV24-1,16,TRBJ2-5
TGTGCCAGCAGCTTGATGGAGACAGACACAGATACGCAGTATTTT,CASSLMETDTDTQYF,many,-,TRBV13,15,TRBJ2-3
TGTGCCAGCAGCTTGCTAGGAAACGTTCCATCTGGGGCCAACGTCCTGACTTTC,CASSLLGNVPSGANVLTF,few,-,TRBV9,18,TRBJ2-6
TGTGCCAGCAGCCCCGGACTGGGCTTAAGTGGGGCCAACGTCCTGACTTTC,CASSPGLGLSGANVLTF,-,-,TRBV7-2,17,TRBJ2-6
TGTGCCTGGGGCCGTCGGGACAGGGGGCGTGAGGGACTTTTTCAGCCCCAGCATTTT,CAWGRRDRGREGLFQPQHF,-,TRBD1,TRBV30,19,TRBJ1-5
TGTGCCAGCAGCTTAGTTGGAGGACTTAGCAATCAGCCCCAGCATTTT,CASSLVGGLSNQPQHF,few,-,TRBV11-2,16,TRBJ1-5
TGTGCCAGCAGTTTAGACTTTGGAACCTACAATGAGCAGTTCTTC,CASSLDFGTYNEQFF,few,-,TRBV27,15,TRBJ2-1
TGTGCCAGCAGTTTAGTACAGGGCGTCGACGAGCAGTACTTC,CASSLVQGVDEQYF,many,-,TRBV7-9,14,TRBJ2-7
TGTGCCAGCACCACCACACCGGCAGATACGCAGTATTTT,CASTTTPADTQYF,many,-,TRBV2,13,TRBJ2-3
TGTGCCAGCAGCTTGGGGGTAGCGGGACCGTACGAGCAGTACTTC,CASSLGVAGPYEQYF,-,TRBD2,TRBV5-5,15,TRBJ2-7
TGTGCCAGAAAGGGACCGGGACTAGCGGGTTCGTACCAAGAGACCCAGTACTTC,CARKGPGLAGSYQETQYF,-,TRBD2,TRBV12-3/TRBV12-4,18,TRBJ2-5
TGTGCCATCAGTGAGAGGCAGGGGGTGATCAATGAGCAGTTCTTC,CAISERQGVINEQFF,few,TRBD1,TRBV10-3,15,TRBJ2-1
TGTGCCAGCAGTTACTCGATCATAGCGGGAGTCGCCTATGAGCAGTTCTTC,CASSYSIIAGVAYEQFF,many,TRBD2,TRBV6-6,17,TRBJ2-1
TGTGCTAGTGGTTTCGTGCCGGGACAGGGGATGGCTGAAGCTTTCTTT,CASGFVPGQGMAEAFF,many,TRBD1,TRBV12-5,16,TRBJ1-1
TGTGCCAGCAGTCTTCTAGCGGGAGCCTACAATGAGCAGTTCTTC,CASSLLAGAYNEQFF,many,TRBD2,TRBV12-3/TRBV12-4,15,TRBJ2-1
TGTGCCAGCAGCTTGATTCTTAGCGGGTACAATGAGCAGTTCTTC,CASSLILSGYNEQFF,-,TRBD2,TRBV7-6,15,TRBJ2-1
TGTGCCAGCACCTCGGCGGACATCTCCTACGAGCAGTACTTC,CASTSADISYEQYF,many,-,TRBV27,14,TRBJ2-7
TGTGCCAGCAGCACACGCAGGGGAGGCTATGGCTACACCTTC,CASSTRRGGYGYTF,many,-,TRBV12-3/TRBV12-4,14,TRBJ1-2
TGTGCCAGCAGCTTAAGGAGAGCCAATTCACCCCTCCACTTT,CASSLRRANSPLHF,many,-,TRBV11-1,14,TRBJ1-6
TGTGCCAGCAGCTTTGAGCAGGGGAGTTCACCCCTCCACTTT,CASSFEQGSSPLHF,few,-,TRBV5-8,14,TRBJ1-6
TGTGCCAGCAGCTTTGGGAGTGGACTGACATACGAGCAGTACTTC,CASSFGSGLTYEQYF,many,-,TRBV11-2,15,TRBJ2-7
TGTGCCAGCAGCGTAGAATTTGGGGAGCAGTTCTTC,CASSVEFGEQFF,-,-,TRBV9,12,TRBJ2-1
TGTGCCAGCAGCTTAGGAAGGGAACACGAAAAACTGTTTTTT,CASSLGREHEKLFF,-,-,TRBV7-9,14,TRBJ1-4
TGTGCCAGCAGCCTAGCGGGAGGTTCAGATACGCAGTATTTT,CASSLAGGSDTQYF,-,TRBD2,TRBV2,14,TRBJ2-3
TGTGCCAGCAGCTTCGGAGGTAGCGGGAGGGCCGTTAATAGGAATGAGCAGTTCTTC,CASSFGGSGRAVNRNEQFF,-,TRBD2,TRBV7-9,19,TRBJ2-1
TGTGCCAGCACCAATGACAGGGCCTACAATGAGCAGTTCTTC,CASTNDRAYNEQFF,few,TRBD1,TRBV7-9,14,TRBJ2-1
TGCGCCAGCAGCTTGGGGGGGAGACTAGCTGACTACGGGCAGTACTTC,CASSLGGRLADYGQYF,-,TRBD2,TRBV5-1,16,TRBJ2-7
TGTGCCAGCAGCCAAGATTGGACTCAGTATTTT,CASSQDWTQYF,many,-,TRBV3-1,11,TRBJ2-3
TGCAGTGCCGGACAGGGGGCAATAACTGAAGCTTTCTTT,CSAGQGAITEAFF,-,TRBD1,TRBV20-1,13,TRBJ1-1
TGTGCCAGCGGCGACAGGGCTGGTGGCTACACCTTC,CASGDRAGGYTF,many,TRBD1,TRBV28,12,TRBJ1-2
TGTGCCAGCAGTTTACCGCAAATTCCCCAGTACTTC,CASSLPQIPQYF,many,-,TRBV28,12,TRBJ2-5
TGCAGTGCTAGTTCAGGGATGACCAATCAGCCCCAGCATTTT,CSASSGMTNQPQHF,-,-,TRBV20-1,14,TRBJ1-5
TGTGCCAGCAGTCCCTCTATGAGCTCCTACAATGAGCAGTTCTTC,CASSPSMSSYNEQFF,many,-,TRBV6-1,15,TRBJ2-1
TGTGCCAGCAAGAGGACAGGGGGCGACGGACAGCCCCAGCATTTT,CASKRTGGDGQPQHF,once,TRBD1,TRBV6-1,15,TRBJ1-5
TGTGCCAGCCAACAACAATCAGCGGGAGGGCCGAATGAGCAGTTCTTC,CASQQQSAGGPNEQFF,few,TRBD2,TRBV19,16,TRBJ2-1
TGTGCCAGTAGTATTAGCGGAGGGGGGAACAATGAGCAGTTCTTC,CASSISGGGNNEQFF,few,-,TRBV19,15,TRBJ2-1
TGTGCCAGCTTCCCCACCTCCGGGACAGGGGACAACGAGCAGTTCTTC,CASFPTSGTGDNEQFF,many,TRBD1,TRBV12-3/TRBV12-4,16,TRBJ2-1
TGCAGTGCTCCGAGGACTAGCGGGGGCTACGAGCAGTACTTC,CSAPRTSGGYEQYF,many,TRBD2,TRBV20-1,14,TRBJ2-7
TGTGCCAGCAGTTTAGGACGACTTAATGAAAAACTGTTTTTT,CASSLGRLNEKLFF,-,-,TRBV12-3/TRBV12-4,14,TRBJ1-4